The rows below give T cell receptor beta chains drawn from one sample of a study of CD8+CD57+ T cells in acquired aplastic anemia. From the reads, TCRdb called clonotypes with MiXCR, one entry per CDR3 protein. The sample has around 200,000 distinct CDR3 sequences, 48% seen once. The sequenced material came from sorted CD4+, CD8+, or CD8+CD57+ T cells (not recorded which) from PBMCs. The source is a human donor with aplastic anemia. The CDR3 runs from the conserved cysteine through the conserved F or W. The D gene is left open where the match is weak. Clone size, where shown, is once, few, many, or a class for clones that have expanded.

TRBV2	many	-	TRBJ1-2	CASRELWTEYGYTF	TGTGCCAGCAGGGAACTTTGGACAGAGTATGGCTACACCTTC
TRBV9	-	-	TRBJ1-4	CASSVEGGATNEKLFF	TGTGCCAGCAGCGTAGAGGGGGGAGCAACTAATGAAAAACTGTTTTTT
TRBV6-4	once	-	TRBJ2-3	CASSARGTDTQYF	TGTGCCAGCAGTGCCCGGGGCACAGATACGCAGTATTTT
TRBV15	many	TRBD2	TRBJ2-1	CATSRDLAAGGYNEQFF	TGTGCCACCAGCAGAGATCTAGCAGCGGGGGGTTACAATGAGCAGTTCTTC
TRBV2	-	-	TRBJ1-5	CASSVTDSNQPQHF	TGTGCCAGCAGCGTGACGGATAGCAATCAGCCCCAGCATTTT
TRBV5-1	-	-	TRBJ2-3	CASSLDLGDTQYF	TGCGCCAGCAGCTTGGATCTTGGGGATACGCAGTATTTT
TRBV7-2	-	TRBD2	TRBJ2-7	CASSAGTSGYEQYF	TGTGCCAGCAGCGCCGGGACTAGCGGCTACGAGCAGTACTTC
TRBV5-5	many	-	TRBJ2-3	CASSLVPPREVNTDTQYF	TGTGCCAGCAGCTTGGTACCGCCCCGGGAAGTGAACACAGATACGCAGTATTTT
TRBV5-1	many	-	TRBJ1-6	CASSQGWVNSPLHF	TGCGCCAGCAGCCAGGGGTGGGTAAATTCACCCCTCCACTTT
TRBV24-1	few	-	TRBJ1-5	CATRGGSSQPQHF	TGTGCCACCAGGGGGGGGTCGAGTCAGCCCCAGCATTTT
TRBV7-9	once	-	TRBJ2-7	CASSLQGRAYEQYF	TGTGCCAGCAGCTTACAGGGCCGAGCCTACGAGCAGTACTTC
TRBV7-2	-	TRBD1	TRBJ1-2	CASSKGQNYGYTF	TGTGCCAGCAGCAAGGGACAGAACTATGGCTACACCTTC
TRBV20-1	-	-	TRBJ2-3	CSARASGTDTQYF	TGCAGTGCTAGGGCTAGCGGCACAGATACGCAGTATTTT
TRBV24-1	once	TRBD2	TRBJ2-1	CATSGGLAGDEQFF	TGTGCCACCAGTGGCGGACTAGCGGGAGATGAGCAGTTCTTC
TRBV20-1	few	-	TRBJ1-1	CSARQNTEAFF	TGCAGTGCTAGACAGAACACTGAAGCTTTCTTT
TRBV25-1	few	TRBD2	TRBJ2-2	CASSFLAGGNTGELFF	TGTGCCAGCAGTTTCTTAGCGGGGGGGAACACCGGGGAGCTGTTTTTT
TRBV7-9	-	-	TRBJ2-7	CASSPTSLSSYEQYF	TGTGCCAGCAGCCCCACTAGTCTGAGCTCCTACGAGCAGTACTTC
TRBV18	few	-	TRBJ2-7	CASSARVPFEQYF	TGTGCCAGCTCAGCGAGGGTACCTTTCGAGCAGTACTTC
TRBV7-2	once	-	TRBJ2-5	CASEENVQETQYF	TGTGCCAGCGAGGAAAATGTTCAAGAGACCCAGTACTTC
TRBV6-5	few	-	TRBJ1-5	CASSSGQDYSNQPQHF	TGTGCCAGCAGTTCCGGACAAGATTATAGCAATCAGCCCCAGCATTTT
TRBV19	few	-	TRBJ1-1	CASSRDSDTEAFF	TGTGCCAGTAGCCGTGATTCGGACACTGAAGCTTTCTTT
TRBV20-1	few	-	TRBJ2-3	CSARDTQYF	TGCAGTGCTAGAGATACGCAGTATTTT
TRBV9	many	-	TRBJ2-1	CASSLSLRGSNEQFF	TGTGCCAGCAGCTTGTCCCTGAGGGGCTCCAATGAGCAGTTCTTC
TRBV6-5	many	-	TRBJ1-5	CASSSGSQPQHF	TGTGCCAGCAGTTCCGGGTCTCAGCCCCAGCATTTT
TRBV2	-	TRBD1	TRBJ2-4	CASSEQGAWENIQYF	TGTGCCAGCAGTGAGCAGGGGGCCTGGGAAAACATTCAGTACTTC
TRBV2	-	-	TRBJ2-1	CASSVTKNEQFF	TGTGCCAGCAGCGTCACAAAGAATGAGCAGTTCTTC
TRBV19	once	TRBD2	TRBJ2-3	CASSMRFRGADTQYF	TGTGCCAGTAGTATGAGATTTCGGGGGGCAGATACGCAGTATTTT
TRBV29-1	-	TRBD1	TRBJ2-7	CSVDPGQGESEQYF	TGCAGCGTCGACCCGGGACAGGGGGAGAGCGAGCAGTACTTC
TRBV2	few	TRBD1	TRBJ1-1	CASNPGQGGTEAFF	TGTGCCAGCAACCCAGGACAGGGAGGCACTGAAGCTTTCTTT
TRBV29-1	-	-	TRBJ2-7	CSVAGSSYEQYF	TGCAGCGTGGCGGGTAGCTCCTACGAGCAGTACTTC
TRBV4-2	few	-	TRBJ2-5	CASSQDLVPKRGTQYF	TGTGCCAGCAGCCAAGATCTTGTGCCGAAAAGGGGGACCCAGTACTTC
TRBV24-1	-	TRBD2	TRBJ2-7	CATSDRTSGHYEQYF	TGTGCCACCAGTGACCGGACTAGCGGACACTACGAGCAGTACTTC
TRBV5-6	-	TRBD1	TRBJ1-2	CASSQGQAPNYGYTF	TGTGCCAGCAGCCAAGGACAGGCCCCTAACTATGGCTACACCTTC
TRBV2	-	-	TRBJ1-1	CASQQGTGNTEAFF	TGTGCCAGCCAACAGGGAACTGGAAACACTGAGGCTTTCTTT
TRBV5-1	-	-	TRBJ2-3	CASKVGVGTDTQYF	TGCGCCAGCAAGGTGGGAGTGGGCACAGATACGCAGTATTTT
TRBV20-1	many	-	TRBJ2-1	CSARDEARTRFEQFF	TGCAGTGCTAGAGATGAGGCGCGGACTCGATTTGAGCAGTTCTTC
TRBV20-1	-	-	TRBJ1-5	CSARGGADSNQPQHF	TGCAGTGCTAGAGGGGGGGCAGATAGCAATCAGCCCCAGCATTTT
TRBV29-1	few	TRBD1	TRBJ2-7	CSVDPGQGQQYF	TGCAGCGTCGACCCGGGACAGGGGCAGCAGTACTTC
TRBV9	-	TRBD2	TRBJ2-5	CASSVGTSGGQTQYF	TGTGCCAGCAGCGTCGGGACTAGCGGGGGACAGACCCAGTACTTC
TRBV2	few	-	TRBJ2-7	CASSFSNSYEQYF	TGTGCCAGCAGTTTTTCCAACTCCTACGAGCAGTACTTC
TRBV28	-	-	TRBJ1-2	CASSFRQNYGYTF	TGTGCCAGCAGTTTTAGACAGAACTATGGCTACACCTTC
TRBV19	-	TRBD2	TRBJ2-3	CASRAGGTDTQYF	TGTGCCAGTAGGGCGGGGGGCACAGATACGCAGTATTTT